This T cell receptor (beta chain) emerged from a study of cytomegalovirus exposure and HLA in healthy donors. At the level of the study: In an earlier analysis, 95 million to 140 million unique TCR beta sequences were found from about 180 million T cells. Ancestry clustering placed more than 65% of more than 350 genotyped donors in the Caucasian-associated cluster.

As concerns this clone: Its antigen is undetermined.

Findings and caveats of the study: Further analysis, carried out later, found HLA-associated TCR beta chains more clonally expanded than equally common other chains. In an earlier analysis, in roughly 580 donors, most V segments appeared productive either ~87% or ~30% of the time.

PCR used 60 Vbeta primers and 13 Jbeta primers. TCRdb's copy holds only in-frame clones and misses some; the assay was immunoSEQ multiplex PCR. The sample has some 200,000 clones; 70% to 85% are singletons. CDR1 is SGDLS and CDR2 is YYNGEE in the germline V gene. The CDR3 is made up of 16 amino acids. Between the trimmed V and J ends, which lost 0 bases and 3 bases, there was a span of 13 bases. V and J are TRBV9 and TRBJ2-1; TRBD2 might be the D (5 bases). The receptor's source is a woman aged 40-49 years in good health and CMV-seronegative. The sequenced sample consisted of PBMCs. CDR3 sequence (DNA): TGTGCCAGCAGCGTAGGGGGAGCGGCAAACTACAATGAGCAGTTCTTC. Protein: CASSVGGAANYNEQFF. The full variable domain, in which reference TRBV9 and TRBJ2-1 provide the parts outside the CDR3, is DSGVTQTPKHLITATGQRVTLRCSPRSGDLSVYWYQQSLDQGLQFLIQYYNGEERAKGNILERFSAQQFPDLHSELNLSSLELGDSALYFCASSVGGAANYNEQFFGPGTRLTVL.